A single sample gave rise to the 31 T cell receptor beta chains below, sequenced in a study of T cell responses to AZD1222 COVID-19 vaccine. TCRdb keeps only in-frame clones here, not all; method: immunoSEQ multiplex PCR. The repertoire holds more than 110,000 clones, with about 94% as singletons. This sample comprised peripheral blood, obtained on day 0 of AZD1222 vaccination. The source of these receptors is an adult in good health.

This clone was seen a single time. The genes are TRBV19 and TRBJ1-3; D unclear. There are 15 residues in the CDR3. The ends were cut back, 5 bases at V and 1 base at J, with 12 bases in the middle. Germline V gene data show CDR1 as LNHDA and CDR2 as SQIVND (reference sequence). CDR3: CASSVQLISGNTIYF. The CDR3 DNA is TGTGCCAGTAGTGTCCAACTGATTTCTGGAAACACCATATATTTT.

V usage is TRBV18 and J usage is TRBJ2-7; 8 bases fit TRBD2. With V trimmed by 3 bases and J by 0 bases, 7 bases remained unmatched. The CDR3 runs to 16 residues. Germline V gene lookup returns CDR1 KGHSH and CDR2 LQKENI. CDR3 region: CASSPRPSGFSYEQYF. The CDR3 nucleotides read TGTGCCAGCTCACCCCGACCTAGCGGGTTCTCCTACGAGCAGTACTTC.

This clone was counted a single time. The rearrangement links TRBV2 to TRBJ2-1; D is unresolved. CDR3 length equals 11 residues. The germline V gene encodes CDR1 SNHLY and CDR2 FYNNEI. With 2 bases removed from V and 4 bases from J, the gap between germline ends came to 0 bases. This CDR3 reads CASSEYNEQFF. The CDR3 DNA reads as TGTGCCAGCAGTGAATACAATGAGCAGTTCTTC. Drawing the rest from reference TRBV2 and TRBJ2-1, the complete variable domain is EPEVTQTPSHQVTQMGQEVILRCVPISNHLYFYWYRQILGQKVEFLVSFYNNEISEKSEIFDDQFSVERPDGSNFTLKIRSTKLEDSAMYFCASSEYNEQFFGPGTRLTVL.

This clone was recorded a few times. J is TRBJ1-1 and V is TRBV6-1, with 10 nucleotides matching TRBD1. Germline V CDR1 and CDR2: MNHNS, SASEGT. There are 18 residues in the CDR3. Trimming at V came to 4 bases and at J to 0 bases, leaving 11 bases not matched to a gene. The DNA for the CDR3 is TGTGCCAGCAGTGCCTCGGGACAGGGGAGGGGAATGAACACTGAAGCTTTCTTT. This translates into CASSASGQGRGMNTEAFF.

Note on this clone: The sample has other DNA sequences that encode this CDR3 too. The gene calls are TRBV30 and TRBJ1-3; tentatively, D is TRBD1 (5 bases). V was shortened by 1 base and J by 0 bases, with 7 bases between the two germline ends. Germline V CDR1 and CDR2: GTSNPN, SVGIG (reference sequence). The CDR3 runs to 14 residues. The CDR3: CAWSGGSSGNTIYF. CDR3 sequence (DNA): TGTGCCTGGAGTGGGGGGAGCTCTGGAAACACCATATATTTT. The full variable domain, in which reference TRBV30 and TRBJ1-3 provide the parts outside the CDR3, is SQTIHQWPATLVQPVGSPLSLECTVEGTSNPNLYWYRQAAGRGLQLLFYSVGIGQISSEVPQNLSASRPQDRQFILSSKKLLLSDSGFYLCAWSGGSSGNTIYFGEGSWLTVV.

DNA for the CDR3: TGTGCCAGCAGCCCCGTCGGGCGAGACAGGGGTCTCGAGCAGTACTTC. It codes for CASSPVGRDRGLEQYF. The genes are TRBV14 and TRBJ2-7; 8 bases map to TRBD1. In germline, CDR1 is SGHDN, CDR2 FVKESK. The CDR3 totals 16 residues. V gave up 4 bases and J gave up 6 bases; unmatched junction bases: 14.

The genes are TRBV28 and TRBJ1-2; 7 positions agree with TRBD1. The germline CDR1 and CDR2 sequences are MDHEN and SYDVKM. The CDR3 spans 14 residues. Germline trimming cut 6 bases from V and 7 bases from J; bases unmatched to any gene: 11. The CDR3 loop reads CASSTLLEGAGYTF. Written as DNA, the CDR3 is TGTGCCAGCAGCACACTACTCGAGGGGGCTGGCTACACCTTC.

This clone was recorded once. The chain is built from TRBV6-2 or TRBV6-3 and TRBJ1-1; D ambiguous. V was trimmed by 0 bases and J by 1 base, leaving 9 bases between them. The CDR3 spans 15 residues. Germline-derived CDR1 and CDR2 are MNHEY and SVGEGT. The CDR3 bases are TGTGCCAGCAGTTACTCGATTCCCAGGAACACTGAAGCTTTCTTT. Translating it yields CASSYSIPRNTEAFF.

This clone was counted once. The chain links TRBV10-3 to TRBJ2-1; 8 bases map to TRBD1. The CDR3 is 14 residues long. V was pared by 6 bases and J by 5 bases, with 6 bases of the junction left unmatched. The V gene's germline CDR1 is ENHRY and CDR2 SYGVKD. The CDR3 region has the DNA TGTGCCATCAGCCTTGGACAGGGACACAATGAGCAGTTCTTC. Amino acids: CAISLGQGHNEQFF.

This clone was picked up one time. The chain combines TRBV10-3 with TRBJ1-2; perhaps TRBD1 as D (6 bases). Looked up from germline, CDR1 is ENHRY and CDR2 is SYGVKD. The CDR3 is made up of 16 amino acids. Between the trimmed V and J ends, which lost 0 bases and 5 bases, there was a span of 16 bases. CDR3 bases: TGTGCCATCAGTGAGTCGACGGGGGCGGGGACGTATGGCTACACCTTC. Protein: CAISESTGAGTYGYTF.

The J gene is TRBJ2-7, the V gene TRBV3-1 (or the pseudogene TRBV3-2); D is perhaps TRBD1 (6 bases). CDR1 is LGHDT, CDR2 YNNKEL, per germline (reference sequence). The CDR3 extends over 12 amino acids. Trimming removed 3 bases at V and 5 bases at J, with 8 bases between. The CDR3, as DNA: TGTGCCAGCAGCCACAGGGGAGACGAGCAGTACTTC. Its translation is CASSHRGDEQYF.

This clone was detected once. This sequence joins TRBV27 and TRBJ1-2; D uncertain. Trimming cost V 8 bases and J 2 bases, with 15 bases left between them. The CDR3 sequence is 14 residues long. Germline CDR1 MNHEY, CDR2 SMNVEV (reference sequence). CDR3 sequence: CASRTAGRNYGYTF. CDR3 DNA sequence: TGTGCCAGCCGGACGGCAGGCAGAAACTATGGCTACACCTTC.

CDR3 sequence: CASSIAKTVFDQPQHF. For the CDR3, the DNA is TGTGCCAGTAGTATAGCGAAGACGGTTTTTGACCAGCCCCAGCATTTT. The chain carries TRBV19 and TRBJ1-5; no clear D. Germline values: CDR1 LNHDA, CDR2 SQIVND (reference sequence). The CDR3 runs to 16 residues. V lost 1 base, J lost 7 bases, and 17 bases lay in between.

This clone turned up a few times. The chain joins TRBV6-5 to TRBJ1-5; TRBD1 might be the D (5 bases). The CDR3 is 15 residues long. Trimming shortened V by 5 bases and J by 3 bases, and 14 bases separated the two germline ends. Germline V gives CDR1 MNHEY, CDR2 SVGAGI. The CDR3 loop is CASSRDRGHNQPQHF. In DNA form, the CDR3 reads TGTGCCAGCAGTAGAGACAGAGGACACAATCAGCCCCAGCATTTT.

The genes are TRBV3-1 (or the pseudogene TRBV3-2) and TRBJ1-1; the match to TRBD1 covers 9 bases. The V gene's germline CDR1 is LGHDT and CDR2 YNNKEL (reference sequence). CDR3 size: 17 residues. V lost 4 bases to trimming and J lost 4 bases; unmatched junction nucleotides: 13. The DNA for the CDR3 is TGTGCCAGCAGCCGCCTGACGGGGACAGGGAAACCCACTGAAGCTTTCTTT. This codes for CASSRLTGTGKPTEAFF.

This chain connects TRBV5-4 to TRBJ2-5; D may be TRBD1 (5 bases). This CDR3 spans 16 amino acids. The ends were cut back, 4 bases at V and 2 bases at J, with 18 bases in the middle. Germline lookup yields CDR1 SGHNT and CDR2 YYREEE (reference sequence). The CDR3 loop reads CASSLDSLGVQETQYF. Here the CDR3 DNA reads TGTGCCAGCAGCCTCGACAGTCTTGGGGTGCAAGAGACCCAGTACTTC. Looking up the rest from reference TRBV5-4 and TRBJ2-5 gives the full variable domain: ETGVTQSPTHLIKTRGQQVTLRCSSQSGHNTVSWYQQALGQGPQFIFQYYREEENGRGNFPPRFSGLQFPNYSSELNVNALELDDSALYLCASSLDSLGVQETQYFGPGTRLLVL.

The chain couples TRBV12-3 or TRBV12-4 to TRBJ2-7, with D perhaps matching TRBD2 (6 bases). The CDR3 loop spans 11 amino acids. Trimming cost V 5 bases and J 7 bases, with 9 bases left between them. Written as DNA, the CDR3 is TGTGCCAGCAGTGGGGCGGGGGAGCAGTACTTC. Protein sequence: CASSGAGEQYF.

The DNA for the CDR3 is TGTGCCAGCAGCGATATTGCCGGGACGGAGCCTTACGAGCAGTACTTC. It yields the protein CASSDIAGTEPYEQYF. The chain is built from TRBV9 and TRBJ2-7; D may be TRBD1 or TRBD2 (5 bases each). Trimming cost V 3 bases and J 4 bases, with 20 bases left between them. The CDR3 extends over 16 amino acids. The V gene's germline CDR1 is SGDLS and CDR2 YYNGEE.

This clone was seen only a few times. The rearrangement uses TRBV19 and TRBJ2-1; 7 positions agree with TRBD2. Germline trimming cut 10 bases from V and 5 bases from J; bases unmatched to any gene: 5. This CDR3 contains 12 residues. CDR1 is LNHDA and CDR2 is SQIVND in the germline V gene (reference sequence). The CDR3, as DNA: TGTGCCACGTGGGGGGGGGACAATGAGCAGTTCTTC. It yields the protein CATWGGDNEQFF.

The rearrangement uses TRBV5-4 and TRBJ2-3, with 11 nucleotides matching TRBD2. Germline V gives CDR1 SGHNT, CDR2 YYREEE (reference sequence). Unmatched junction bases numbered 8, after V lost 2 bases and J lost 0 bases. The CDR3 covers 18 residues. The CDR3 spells CASSLERLAGFSTDTQYF. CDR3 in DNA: TGTGCCAGCAGCTTAGAGAGACTAGCGGGATTCAGCACAGATACGCAGTATTTT. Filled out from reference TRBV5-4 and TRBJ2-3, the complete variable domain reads ETGVTQSPTHLIKTRGQQVTLRCSSQSGHNTVSWYQQALGQGPQFIFQYYREEENGRGNFPPRFSGLQFPNYSSELNVNALELDDSALYLCASSLERLAGFSTDTQYFGPGTRLTVL.

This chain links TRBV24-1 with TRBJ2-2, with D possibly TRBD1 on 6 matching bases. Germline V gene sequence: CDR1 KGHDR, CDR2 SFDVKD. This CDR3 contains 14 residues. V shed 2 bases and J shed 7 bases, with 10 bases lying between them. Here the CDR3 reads CATSDSNRVGELFF. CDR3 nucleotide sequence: TGTGCCACCAGTGATTCGAACAGGGTCGGGGAGCTGTTTTTT.

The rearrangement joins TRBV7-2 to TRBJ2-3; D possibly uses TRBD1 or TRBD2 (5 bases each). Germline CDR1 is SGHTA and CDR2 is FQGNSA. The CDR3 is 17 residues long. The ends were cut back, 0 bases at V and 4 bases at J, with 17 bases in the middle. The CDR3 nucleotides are TGTGCCAGCAGCTTAGCTTCCGGGGCCCCTTTCCCAGATACGCAGTATTTT. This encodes CASSLASGAPFPDTQYF.

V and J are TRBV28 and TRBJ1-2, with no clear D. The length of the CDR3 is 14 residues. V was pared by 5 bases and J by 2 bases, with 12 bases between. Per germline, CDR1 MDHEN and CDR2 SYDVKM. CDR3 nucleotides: TGTGCCAGCAGTGTCCCTCCGGACAACTATGGCTACACCTTC. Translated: CASSVPPDNYGYTF.

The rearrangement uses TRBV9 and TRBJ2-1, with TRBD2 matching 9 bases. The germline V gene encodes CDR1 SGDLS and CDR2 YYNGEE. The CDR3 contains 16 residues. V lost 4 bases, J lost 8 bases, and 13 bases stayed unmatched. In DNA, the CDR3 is TGTGCCAGCAGCAGAGGCGGGACTAGCAGCGTCGATGAGCAGTTCTTC. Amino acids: CASSRGGTSSVDEQFF.

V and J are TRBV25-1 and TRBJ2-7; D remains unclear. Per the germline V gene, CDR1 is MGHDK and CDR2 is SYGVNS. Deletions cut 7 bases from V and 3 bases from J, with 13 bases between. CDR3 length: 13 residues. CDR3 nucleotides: TGTGCCAGCACCGCCCCACCCGGCTACGAGCAGTACTTC. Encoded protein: CASTAPPGYEQYF.

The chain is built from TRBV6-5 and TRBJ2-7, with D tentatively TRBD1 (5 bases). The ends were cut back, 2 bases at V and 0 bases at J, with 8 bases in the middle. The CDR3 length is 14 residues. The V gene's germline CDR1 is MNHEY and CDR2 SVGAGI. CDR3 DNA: TGTGCCAGCAGTTACGATGGGGCCTCCTACGAGCAGTACTTC. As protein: CASSYDGASYEQYF.

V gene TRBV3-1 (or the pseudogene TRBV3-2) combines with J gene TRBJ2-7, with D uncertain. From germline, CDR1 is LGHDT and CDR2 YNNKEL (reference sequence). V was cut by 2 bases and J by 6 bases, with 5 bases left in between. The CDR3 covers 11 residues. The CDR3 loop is CASSQNGEQYF. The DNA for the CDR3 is TGTGCCAGCAGCCAAAACGGCGAGCAGTACTTC.

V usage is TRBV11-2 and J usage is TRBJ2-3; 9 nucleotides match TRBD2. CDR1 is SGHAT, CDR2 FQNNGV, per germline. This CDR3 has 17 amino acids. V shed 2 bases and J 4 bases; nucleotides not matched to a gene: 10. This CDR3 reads CASSLMREGGWADTQYF. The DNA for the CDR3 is TGTGCCAGCAGCTTAATGCGGGAGGGCGGTTGGGCAGATACGCAGTATTTT.

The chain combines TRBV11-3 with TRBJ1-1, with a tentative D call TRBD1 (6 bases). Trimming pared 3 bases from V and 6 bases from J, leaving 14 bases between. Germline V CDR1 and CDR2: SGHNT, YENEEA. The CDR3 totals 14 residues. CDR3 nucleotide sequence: TGTGCCAGCAGCTTTGAGGGGGTGGGGGCTGAAGCTTTCTTT. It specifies CASSFEGVGAEAFF.

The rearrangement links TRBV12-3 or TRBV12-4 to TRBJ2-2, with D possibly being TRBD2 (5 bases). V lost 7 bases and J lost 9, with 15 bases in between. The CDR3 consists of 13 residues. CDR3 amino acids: CASKVDGMWELFF. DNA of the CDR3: TGTGCCAGCAAGGTCGACGGGATGTGGGAGCTGTTTTTT.

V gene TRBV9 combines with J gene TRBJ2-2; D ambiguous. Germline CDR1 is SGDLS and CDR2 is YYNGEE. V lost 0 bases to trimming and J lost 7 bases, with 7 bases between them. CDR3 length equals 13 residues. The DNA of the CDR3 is TGTGCCAGCAGCGTAGGGTCCGTCGGGGAGCTGTTTTTT. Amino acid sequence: CASSVGSVGELFF. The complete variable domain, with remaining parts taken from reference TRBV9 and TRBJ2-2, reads DSGVTQTPKHLITATGQRVTLRCSPRSGDLSVYWYQQSLDQGLQFLIQYYNGEERAKGNILERFSAQQFPDLHSELNLSSLELGDSALYFCASSVGSVGELFFGEGSRLTVL.